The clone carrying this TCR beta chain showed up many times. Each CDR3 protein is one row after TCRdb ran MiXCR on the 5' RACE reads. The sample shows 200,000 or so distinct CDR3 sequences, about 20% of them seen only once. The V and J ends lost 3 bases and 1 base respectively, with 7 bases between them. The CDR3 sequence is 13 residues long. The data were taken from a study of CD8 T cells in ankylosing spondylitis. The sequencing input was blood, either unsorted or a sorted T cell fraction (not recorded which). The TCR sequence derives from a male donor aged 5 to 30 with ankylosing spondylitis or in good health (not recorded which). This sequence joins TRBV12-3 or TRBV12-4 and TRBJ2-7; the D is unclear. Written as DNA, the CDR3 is TGTGCCAGCAGTTTCGTGGGGTCCTACGAGCAGTACTTC. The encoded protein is CASSFVGSYEQYF.